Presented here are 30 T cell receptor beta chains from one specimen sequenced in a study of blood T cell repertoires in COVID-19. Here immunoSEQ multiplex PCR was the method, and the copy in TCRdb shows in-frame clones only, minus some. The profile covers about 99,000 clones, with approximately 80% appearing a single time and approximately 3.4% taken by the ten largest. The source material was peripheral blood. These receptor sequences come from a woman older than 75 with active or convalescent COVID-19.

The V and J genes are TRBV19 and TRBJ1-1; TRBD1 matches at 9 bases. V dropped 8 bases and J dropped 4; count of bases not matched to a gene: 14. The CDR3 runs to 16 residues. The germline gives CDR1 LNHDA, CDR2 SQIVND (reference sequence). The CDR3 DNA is TGTGCCAGTTCAATTACAGGGGGCGGAGGATCCACTGAAGCTTTCTTT. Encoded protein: CASSITGGGGSTEAFF.

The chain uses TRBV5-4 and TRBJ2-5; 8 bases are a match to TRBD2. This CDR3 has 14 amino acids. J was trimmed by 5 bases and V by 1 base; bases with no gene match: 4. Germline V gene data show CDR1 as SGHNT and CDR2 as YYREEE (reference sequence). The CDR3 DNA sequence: TGTGCCAGCAGCTTGATGGCTAGCGGGGAGACCCAGTACTTC. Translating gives CASSLMASGETQYF.

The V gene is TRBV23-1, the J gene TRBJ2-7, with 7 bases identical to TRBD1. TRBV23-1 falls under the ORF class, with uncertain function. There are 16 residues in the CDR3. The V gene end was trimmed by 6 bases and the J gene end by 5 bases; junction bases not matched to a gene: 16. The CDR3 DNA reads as TGCGCCAGCAGGGCTGTATCGACAGGGCAATTACACGAGCAGTACTTC. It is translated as CASRAVSTGQLHEQYF.

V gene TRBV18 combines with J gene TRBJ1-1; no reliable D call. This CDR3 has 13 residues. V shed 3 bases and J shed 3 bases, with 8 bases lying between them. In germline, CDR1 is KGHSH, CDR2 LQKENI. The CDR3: CASSPARDTEAFF. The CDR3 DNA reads TGTGCCAGCTCACCGGCTCGGGACACTGAAGCTTTCTTT.

CDR3 nucleotides: TGTGCCAGCAGCTGGGGTTCCGGGACAGAGAATAACTATGGCTACACCTTC. It codes for CASSWGSGTENNYGYTF. This rearrangement joins TRBV7-9 to TRBJ1-2, with 7 positions matching TRBD1. The trim removed 4 bases at V and 1 base at J, leaving 12 bases unmatched. The CDR3 has 17 residues. In germline, CDR1 is SEHNR, CDR2 FQNEAQ (reference sequence).

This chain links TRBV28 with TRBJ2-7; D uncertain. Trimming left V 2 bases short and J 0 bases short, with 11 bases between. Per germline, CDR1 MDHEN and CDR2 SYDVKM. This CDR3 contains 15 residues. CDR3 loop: CASSLTAVSSYEQYF. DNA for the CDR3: TGTGCCAGCAGTTTAACGGCGGTTAGCTCCTACGAGCAGTACTTC.

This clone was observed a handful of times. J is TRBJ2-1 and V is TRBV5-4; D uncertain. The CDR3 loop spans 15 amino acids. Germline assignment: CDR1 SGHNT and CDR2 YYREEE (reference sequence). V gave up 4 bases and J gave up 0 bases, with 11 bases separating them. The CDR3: CASSAGTVSYNEQFF. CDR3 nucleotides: TGTGCCAGCAGCGCCGGTACAGTCTCCTACAATGAGCAGTTCTTC. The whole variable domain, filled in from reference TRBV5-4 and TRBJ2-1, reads ETGVTQSPTHLIKTRGQQVTLRCSSQSGHNTVSWYQQALGQGPQFIFQYYREEENGRGNFPPRFSGLQFPNYSSELNVNALELDDSALYLCASSAGTVSYNEQFFGPGTRLTVL.

This CDR3 reads CATSDLDNSLRGTQYF. In nucleotides, the CDR3 is TGTGCCACCAGTGACCTGGACAACTCCCTGCGGGGGACCCAGTACTTC. This sequence joins TRBV24-1 and TRBJ2-5, with D perhaps matching TRBD2 (6 bases). The CDR3 length is 16 residues. Deletions cut 4 bases from V and 7 bases from J, with 21 bases between. Germline CDR1 reads KGHDR; CDR2 reads SFDVKD.

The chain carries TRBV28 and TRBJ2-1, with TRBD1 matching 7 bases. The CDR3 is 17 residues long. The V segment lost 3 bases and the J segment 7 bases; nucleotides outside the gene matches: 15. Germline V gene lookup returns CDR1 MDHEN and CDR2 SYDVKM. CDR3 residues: CASSFRGRGTEVNEQFF. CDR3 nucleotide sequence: TGTGCCAGCAGTTTTAGGGGGCGAGGGACAGAGGTTAATGAGCAGTTCTTC.

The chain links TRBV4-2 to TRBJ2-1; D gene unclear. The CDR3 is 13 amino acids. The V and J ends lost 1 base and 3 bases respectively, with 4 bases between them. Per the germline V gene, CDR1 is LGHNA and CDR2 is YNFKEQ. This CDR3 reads CASSQVGYNEQFF. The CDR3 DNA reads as TGTGCCAGCAGCCAAGTCGGCTACAATGAGCAGTTCTTC.

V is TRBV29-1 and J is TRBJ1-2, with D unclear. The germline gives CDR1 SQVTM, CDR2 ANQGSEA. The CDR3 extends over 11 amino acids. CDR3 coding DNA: TGCAGTTTCTACTCCCTCTATGGCTACACCTTC. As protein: CSFYSLYGYTF.

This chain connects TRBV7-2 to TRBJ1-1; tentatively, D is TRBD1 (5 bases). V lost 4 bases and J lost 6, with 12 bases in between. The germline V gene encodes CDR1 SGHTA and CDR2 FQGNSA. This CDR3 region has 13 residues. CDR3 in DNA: TGTGCCAGCAGCTCGCAGGGACTCGCTGAAGCTTTCTTT. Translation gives CASSSQGLAEAFF.

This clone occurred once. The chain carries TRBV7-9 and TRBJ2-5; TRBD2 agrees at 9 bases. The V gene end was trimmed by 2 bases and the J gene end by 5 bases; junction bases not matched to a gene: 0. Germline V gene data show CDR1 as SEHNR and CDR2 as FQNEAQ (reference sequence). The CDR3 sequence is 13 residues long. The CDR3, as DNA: TGTGCCAGCAGCTTAAGCGGGGGGGAGACCCAGTACTTC. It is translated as CASSLSGGETQYF.

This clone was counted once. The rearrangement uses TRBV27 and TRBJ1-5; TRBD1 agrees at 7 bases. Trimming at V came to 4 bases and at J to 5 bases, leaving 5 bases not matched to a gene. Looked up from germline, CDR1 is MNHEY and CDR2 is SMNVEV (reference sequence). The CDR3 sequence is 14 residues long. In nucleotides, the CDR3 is TGTGCCAGCAGTTCCACACAGGGGCATCAGCCCCAGCATTTT. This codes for CASSSTQGHQPQHF.

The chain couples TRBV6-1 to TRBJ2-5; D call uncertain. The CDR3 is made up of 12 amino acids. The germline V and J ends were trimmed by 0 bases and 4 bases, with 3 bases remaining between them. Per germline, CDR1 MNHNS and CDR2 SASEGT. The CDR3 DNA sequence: TGTGCCAGCAGTGAAGCCTCAGAGACCCAGTACTTC. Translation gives CASSEASETQYF.

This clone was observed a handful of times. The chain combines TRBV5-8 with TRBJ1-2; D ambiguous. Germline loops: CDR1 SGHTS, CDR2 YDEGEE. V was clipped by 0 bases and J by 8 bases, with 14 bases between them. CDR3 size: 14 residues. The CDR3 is CASSLAMSFKGYTF. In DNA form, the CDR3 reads TGTGCCAGCAGCTTGGCCATGAGCTTCAAGGGCTACACCTTC.

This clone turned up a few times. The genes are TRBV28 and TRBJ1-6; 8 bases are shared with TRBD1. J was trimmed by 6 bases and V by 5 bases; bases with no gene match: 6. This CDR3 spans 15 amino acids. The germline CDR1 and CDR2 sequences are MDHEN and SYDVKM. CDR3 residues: CASSQTGGSNSPLHF. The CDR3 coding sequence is TGTGCCAGCAGTCAAACAGGGGGTTCTAATTCACCCCTCCACTTT.

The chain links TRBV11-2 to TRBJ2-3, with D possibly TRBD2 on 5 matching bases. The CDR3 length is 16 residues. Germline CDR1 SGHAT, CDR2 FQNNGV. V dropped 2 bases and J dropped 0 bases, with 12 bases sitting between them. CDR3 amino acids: CASSLSRRGSTDTQYF. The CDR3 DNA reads TGTGCCAGCAGCTTAAGCCGACGGGGTAGCACAGATACGCAGTATTTT. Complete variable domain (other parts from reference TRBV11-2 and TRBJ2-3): EAGVAQSPRYKIIEKRQSVAFWCNPISGHATLYWYQQILGQGPKLLIQFQNNGVVDDSQLPKDRFSAERLKGVDSTLKIQPAKLEDSAVYLCASSLSRRGSTDTQYFGPGTRLTVL.

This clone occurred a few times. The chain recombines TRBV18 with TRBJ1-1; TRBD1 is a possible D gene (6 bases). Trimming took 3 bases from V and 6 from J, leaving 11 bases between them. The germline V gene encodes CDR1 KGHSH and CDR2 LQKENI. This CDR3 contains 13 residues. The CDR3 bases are TGTGCCAGCTCACCGGCCAGGGGCGCTGAAGCTTTCTTT. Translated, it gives CASSPARGAEAFF. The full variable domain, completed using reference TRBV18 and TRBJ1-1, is NAGVMQNPRHLVRRRGQEARLRCSPMKGHSHVYWYRQLPEEGLKFMVYLQKENIIDESGMPKERFSAEFPKEGPSILRIQQVVRGDSAAYFCASSPARGAEAFFGQGTRLTVV.

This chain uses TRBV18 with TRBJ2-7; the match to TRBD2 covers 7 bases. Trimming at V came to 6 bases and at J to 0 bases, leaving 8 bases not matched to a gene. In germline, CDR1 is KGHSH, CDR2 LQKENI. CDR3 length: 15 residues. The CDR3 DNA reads TGTGCCAGCTCCCCCGGGCTAGCGGACTCCTACGAGCAGTACTTC. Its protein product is CASSPGLADSYEQYF.

The CDR3 sequence is CASSKGQGGWNEQFF. The CDR3 coding sequence is TGTGCCAGCAGTAAGGGACAGGGAGGATGGAATGAGCAGTTCTTC. The chain employs TRBV28 and TRBJ2-1; 9 bases map to TRBD1. CDR1 is MDHEN, CDR2 SYDVKM, per germline. V lost 5 bases to trimming and J lost 7 bases; unmatched junction nucleotides: 9. The CDR3 contains 15 residues.

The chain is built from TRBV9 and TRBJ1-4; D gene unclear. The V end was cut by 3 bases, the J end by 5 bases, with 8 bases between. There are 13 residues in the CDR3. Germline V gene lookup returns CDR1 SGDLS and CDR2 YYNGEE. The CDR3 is CASSGGSNEKLFF. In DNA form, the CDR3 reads TGTGCCAGCAGCGGAGGGTCCAATGAAAAACTGTTTTTT.

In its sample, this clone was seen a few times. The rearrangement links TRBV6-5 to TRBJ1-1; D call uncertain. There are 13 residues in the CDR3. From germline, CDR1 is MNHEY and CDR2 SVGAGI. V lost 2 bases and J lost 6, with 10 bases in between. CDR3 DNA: TGTGCCAGCAGTTACAGCAATGTGGCTGAAGCTTTCTTT. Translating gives CASSYSNVAEAFF.

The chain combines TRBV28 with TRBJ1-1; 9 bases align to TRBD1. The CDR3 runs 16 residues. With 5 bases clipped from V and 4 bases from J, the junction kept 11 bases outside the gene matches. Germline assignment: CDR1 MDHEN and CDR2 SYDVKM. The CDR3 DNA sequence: TGTGCCAGCAGTATCAGACAGGGGGGATCGTCCACTGAAGCTTTCTTT. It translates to CASSIRQGGSSTEAFF.

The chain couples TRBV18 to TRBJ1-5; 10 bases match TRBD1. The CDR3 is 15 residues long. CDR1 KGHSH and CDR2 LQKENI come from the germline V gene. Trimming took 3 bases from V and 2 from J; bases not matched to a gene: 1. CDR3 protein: CASSPGTGGNQPQHF. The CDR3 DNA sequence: TGTGCCAGCTCACCGGGGACAGGGGGCAATCAGCCCCAGCATTTT.

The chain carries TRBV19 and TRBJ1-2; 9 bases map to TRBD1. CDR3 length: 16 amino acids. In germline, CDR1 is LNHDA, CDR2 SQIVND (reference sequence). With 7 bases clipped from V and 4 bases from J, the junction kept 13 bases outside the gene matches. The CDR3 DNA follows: TGTGCCAGTACCGGCTTCCGGGACAGGGTACGCTATGGCTACACCTTC. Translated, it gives CASTGFRDRVRYGYTF.

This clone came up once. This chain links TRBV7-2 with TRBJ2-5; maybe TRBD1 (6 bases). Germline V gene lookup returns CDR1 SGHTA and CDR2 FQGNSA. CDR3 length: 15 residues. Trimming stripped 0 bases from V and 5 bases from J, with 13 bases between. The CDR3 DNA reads TGTGCCAGCAGCTTAGCGGGCAGGGGATGGGAGACCCAGTACTTC. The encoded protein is CASSLAGRGWETQYF.

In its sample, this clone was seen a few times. CDR3 residues: CASSLFGTETDTQYF. CDR3 coding DNA: TGTGCCAGCAGCTTATTCGGGACAGAAACAGATACGCAGTATTTT. V usage is TRBV7-2 and J usage is TRBJ2-3, with 7 nucleotides matching TRBD1. The CDR3 has 15 amino acids. Per germline, CDR1 SGHTA and CDR2 FQGNSA. V gave up 2 bases and J gave up 3 bases; unmatched junction bases: 5.

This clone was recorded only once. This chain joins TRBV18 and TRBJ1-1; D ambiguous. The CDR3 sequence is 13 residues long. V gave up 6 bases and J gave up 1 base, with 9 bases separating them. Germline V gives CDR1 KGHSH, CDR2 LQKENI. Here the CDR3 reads CASSQDWNTEAFF. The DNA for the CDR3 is TGTGCCAGCTCCCAAGACTGGAACACTGAAGCTTTCTTT. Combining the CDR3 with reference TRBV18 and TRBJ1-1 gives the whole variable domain NAGVMQNPRHLVRRRGQEARLRCSPMKGHSHVYWYRQLPEEGLKFMVYLQKENIIDESGMPKERFSAEFPKEGPSILRIQQVVRGDSAAYFCASSQDWNTEAFFGQGTRLTVV.

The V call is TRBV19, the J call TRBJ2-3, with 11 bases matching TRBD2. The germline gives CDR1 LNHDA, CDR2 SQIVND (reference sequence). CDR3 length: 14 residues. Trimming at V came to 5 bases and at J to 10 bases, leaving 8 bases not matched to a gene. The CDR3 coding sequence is TGTGCCAGTAGTCCCGGACTAGCGGGCTTGCCGCAGTATTTT. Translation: CASSPGLAGLPQYF.